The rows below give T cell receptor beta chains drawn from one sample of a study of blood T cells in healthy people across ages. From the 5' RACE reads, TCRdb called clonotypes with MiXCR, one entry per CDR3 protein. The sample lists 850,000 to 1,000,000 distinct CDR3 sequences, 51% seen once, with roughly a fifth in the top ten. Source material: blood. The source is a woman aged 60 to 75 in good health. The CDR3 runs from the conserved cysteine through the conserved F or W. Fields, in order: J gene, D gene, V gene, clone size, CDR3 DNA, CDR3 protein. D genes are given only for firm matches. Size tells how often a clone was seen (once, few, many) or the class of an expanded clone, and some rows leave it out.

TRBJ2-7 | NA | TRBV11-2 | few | TGTGCCAGCAGCTTAGAGCTAGCCCCGACCTACGAGCAGTACTTC | CASSLELAPTYEQYF
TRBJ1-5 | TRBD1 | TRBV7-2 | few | TGTGCCAGCAGCTATTCAGGGGGCGCGGGTCAGCCCCAGCATTTT | CASSYSGGAGQPQHF
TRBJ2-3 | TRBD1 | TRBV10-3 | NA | TGTGCCATCAGTGGCGGGACAGGTCCTAGCACAGATACGCAGTATTTT | CAISGGTGPSTDTQYF
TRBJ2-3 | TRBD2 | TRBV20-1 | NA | TGCAGTGCTAGAGGGCCCCCCTCCAGCGGGAGGGCGGGAGATACGCAGTATTTT | CSARGPPSSGRAGDTQYF
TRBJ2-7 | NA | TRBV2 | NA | TGTGCCAGCAGTGGCTTACGGGTTGGAGAGCAGTACTTC | CASSGLRVGEQYF
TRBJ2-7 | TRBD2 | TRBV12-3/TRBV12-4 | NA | TGTGCCTGCAGTTTAATGGGACTAGCTTACGAGCAGTACTTC | CACSLMGLAYEQYF
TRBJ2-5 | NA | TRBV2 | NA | TGTGCCAGCAGTCAACTGCCGCAGGAGACCCAGTACTTC | CASSQLPQETQYF
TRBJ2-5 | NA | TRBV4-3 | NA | TGCGCCAGCAGCCAAGAGTCGGGCCAGGGCGGAGAGACCCAGTACTTC | CASSQESGQGGETQYF
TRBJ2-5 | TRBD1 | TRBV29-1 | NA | TGCAGCGGTAACAGGGGGAATGAGCAGTACTTC | CSGNRGNEQYF
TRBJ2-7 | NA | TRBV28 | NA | TGTGCCAGCAGTCCAGGGTCGATAAGCTCCTACGAGCAGTACTTC | CASSPGSISSYEQYF
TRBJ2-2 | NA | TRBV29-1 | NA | TGCAGCGTTGAAGGGCCGGGGACCGAGAACACCGGGGAGCTGTTTTTT | CSVEGPGTENTGELFF
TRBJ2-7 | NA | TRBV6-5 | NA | TGTGCCAGCAACACGGGACTTATGTTCTCCTCCGAGCAGTACTTC | CASNTGLMFSSEQYF
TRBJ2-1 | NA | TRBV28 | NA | TGTGCCAGCGGAGTACCCTACAATGAGCAGTTCTTC | CASGVPYNEQFF
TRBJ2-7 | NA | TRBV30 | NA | TGTGCCTGGAGTCGGTCGGGATACGAGCAGTACTTC | CAWSRSGYEQYF
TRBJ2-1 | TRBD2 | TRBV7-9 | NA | TGTGCCAGCAGCTTGCTCCGGACTAGCAGTTACAATGAGCAGTTCTTC | CASSLLRTSSYNEQFF
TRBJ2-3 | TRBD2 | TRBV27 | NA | TGTGCCAGCAGTTTCAGAGCGGGGTCCACAGATACGCAGTATTTT | CASSFRAGSTDTQYF
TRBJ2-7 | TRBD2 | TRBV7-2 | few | TGTGCCAGCAGCAGCCCGACTAGCGGGAGTATCTACGAGCAGTACTTC | CASSSPTSGSIYEQYF
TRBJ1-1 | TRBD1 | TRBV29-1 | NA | TGCAGCGGTGAGACCACAGGGGGCACTGAAGCTTTCTTT | CSGETTGGTEAFF
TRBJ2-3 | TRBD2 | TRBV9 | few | TGTGCCAGCAGCGTAGAGGGACTAGCGGGATGGGCTAGCACAGATACGCAGTATTTT | CASSVEGLAGWASTDTQYF
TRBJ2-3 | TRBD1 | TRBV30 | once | TGTGCCTGGAGGCGGCCGGGACAGGGTCGTACAGATACGCAGTATTTT | CAWRRPGQGRTDTQYF
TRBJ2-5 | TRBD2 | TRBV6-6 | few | TGTGCCAGCAGTTACACCCCAAGTAGCGGGAGGCTAGAGACCCAGTACTTC | CASSYTPSSGRLETQYF
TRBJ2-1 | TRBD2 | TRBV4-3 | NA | TGCGCCAGCAGCCAAGAGGGGACTATCGGAAATGAGCAGTTCTTC | CASSQEGTIGNEQFF
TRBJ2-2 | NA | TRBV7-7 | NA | TGTGCCAGCAGCCCCAGTCCTTGGCAGGATGCTGCGAACACCGGGGAGCTGTTTTTT | CASSPSPWQDAANTGELFF
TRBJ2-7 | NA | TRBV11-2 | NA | TGTGCCAGCAGCCCGGCGGACAGCACTACCTACGAGCAGTACTTC | CASSPADSTTYEQYF
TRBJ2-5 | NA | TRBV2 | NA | TGTGCCAGCAGGGGCCTGGACCGAACTGAGGAGACCCAGTACTTC | CASRGLDRTEETQYF
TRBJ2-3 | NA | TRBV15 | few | TGTGCCACCAGCAGAGAATGGGACTCAGATACGCAGTATTTT | CATSREWDSDTQYF
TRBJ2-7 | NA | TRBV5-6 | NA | TGTGCCAGCAGCTCGATCACGGGGGGCACAACCTACGAGCAGTACTTC | CASSSITGGTTYEQYF
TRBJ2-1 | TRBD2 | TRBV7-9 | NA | TGTGCCAGCAGCTTCTTCGGGGTAGCGGGTGAGCAGTTCTTC | CASSFFGVAGEQFF
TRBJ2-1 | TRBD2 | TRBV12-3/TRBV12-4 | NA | TGTGCCAGCAGAAACCCACAGCGGGATGTCTACAATGAGCAGTTCTTC | CASRNPQRDVYNEQFF
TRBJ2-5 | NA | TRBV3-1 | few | TGTGCCAGCACCTCGGAATTTCAGGAGACCCAGTACTTC | CASTSEFQETQYF
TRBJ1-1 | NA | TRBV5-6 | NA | TGTGCCAGCAGCTTGTCCCCCCTCGGGGGCCCTGAAGCTTTCTTT | CASSLSPLGGPEAFF
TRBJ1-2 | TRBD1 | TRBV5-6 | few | TGTGCCAGCAGCGCTGGACAGGGCCCCTATGGCTACACCTTC | CASSAGQGPYGYTF
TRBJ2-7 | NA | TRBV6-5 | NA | TGTGCCAGCCGACCCTCCCGCACCCGGGTCTACGAGCAGTACTTC | CASRPSRTRVYEQYF
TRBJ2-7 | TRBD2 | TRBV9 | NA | TGTGCCAGCAGCCCCCGACTAGCGGGAGTCGACGAGCAGTACTTC | CASSPRLAGVDEQYF
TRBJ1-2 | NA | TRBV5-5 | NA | TGTGCCAGCAGCTTGCGTACAGGCCGAACGGGCGGCTACACCTTC | CASSLRTGRTGGYTF
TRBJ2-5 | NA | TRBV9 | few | TGTGCCAGCAGCGTAGCTCCGACCCAAGAGACCCAGTACTTC | CASSVAPTQETQYF
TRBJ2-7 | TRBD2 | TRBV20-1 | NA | TGCAGTGCTAGAGATGGCGGGGGCTACGAGCAGTACTTC | CSARDGGGYEQYF
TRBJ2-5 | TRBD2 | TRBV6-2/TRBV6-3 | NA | TGTGCCAGTAGGACTAGCGGCAGGTCAGAGACCCAGTACTTC | CASRTSGRSETQYF
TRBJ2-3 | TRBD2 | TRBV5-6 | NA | TGTGCCAGCAGCTGGACGGAATTTAGCGGGAGCGGAGATACGCAGTATTTT | CASSWTEFSGSGDTQYF
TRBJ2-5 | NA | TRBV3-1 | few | TGTGCCAGCAGCCAGCAGCGGGTACAAGAGACCCAGTACTTC | CASSQQRVQETQYF
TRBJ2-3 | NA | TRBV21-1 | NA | TGTGCCAGCAGCACATCGGACAGGGAAGCAGATACGCAGTATTTT | CASSTSDREADTQYF
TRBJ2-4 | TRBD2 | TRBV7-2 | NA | TGTGCCAGCAGCAACCTACATAGCGGGAGGGCCCTAGGCAAAAACATTCAGTACTTC | CASSNLHSGRALGKNIQYF
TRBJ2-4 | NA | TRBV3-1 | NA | TGTGCCAGCAGCCTAGCCGGAGTTGCCAAAAACATTCAGTACTTC | CASSLAGVAKNIQYF
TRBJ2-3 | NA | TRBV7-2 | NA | TGTGCCAGCAACCAACAGACAGGCCGCACAGATACGCAGTATTTT | CASNQQTGRTDTQYF
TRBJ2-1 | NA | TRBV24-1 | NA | TGTGCCACCAGTGATGGGGGGACTGGTACGGACAATGAGCAGTTCTTC | CATSDGGTGTDNEQFF
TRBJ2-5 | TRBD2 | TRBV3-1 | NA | TGTGCCAGCGATTCCGGGACTAGCGGGAGAGAAGAGACCCAGTACTTC | CASDSGTSGREETQYF